The next 18 T cell receptor beta chains were all read from a single sample in a study of cytotoxic CD8 clonotypes in ibrutinib-treated CLL. This table comes from immunoSEQ multiplex PCR, and its TCRdb copy is limited to in-frame clones, with some not included. The sample holds about 150,000 clones; approximately 80% are singletons and the top ten take roughly 12%. Here the sequenced sample was PBMCs, taken after 12 months of ibrutinib treatment. The source is a human donor with chronic lymphocytic leukemia.

This clone is a singleton in its sample. The rearrangement links TRBV11-2 to TRBJ2-5; 12 bases agree with TRBD2. This CDR3 has 15 amino acids. Trimming took 4 bases from V and 1 from J; bases not matched to a gene: 1. CDR1 and CDR2 from the germline V gene are SGHAT and FQNNGV. The CDR3 spells CASSSSGGGQETQYF. The CDR3 nucleotides are TGTGCCAGCAGCTCTAGCGGGGGGGGCCAAGAGACCCAGTACTTC.

The chain uses TRBV5-5 and TRBJ2-1; D may be TRBD1 (6 bases). This CDR3 has 15 residues. CDR1 is SGHKS, CDR2 YYEKEE, per germline (reference sequence). V was shortened by 1 base and J by 4 bases, with 12 bases between the two germline ends. This CDR3 reads CASSLSGVRYNEQFF. CDR3 coding DNA: TGTGCCAGCAGCTTGTCAGGGGTTAGGTACAATGAGCAGTTCTTC.

The gene calls are TRBV4-2 and TRBJ2-1; 9 nucleotides agree with TRBD1. V was pared by 4 bases and J by 8 bases, with 9 bases of the junction left unmatched. The CDR3 consists of 15 residues. Germline V CDR1 and CDR2: LGHNA, YNFKEQ. The CDR3 DNA sequence: TGTGCCAGCAGCCCGGACAGGGGCGACAGGGATGAGCAGTTCTTC. Amino acids: CASSPDRGDRDEQFF.

The rearrangement links TRBV6-5 to TRBJ2-1, with D uncertain. The CDR3 has 15 amino acids. Per the germline V gene, CDR1 is MNHEY and CDR2 is SVGAGI. V lost 3 bases and J 9 bases, leaving 18 bases between the germline ends. CDR3 sequence (DNA): TGTGCCAGCAGTTATTCCATTATCAAAATCAGTGAGCAGTTCTTC. Translated, it gives CASSYSIIKISEQFF.

The V gene is TRBV19, the J gene TRBJ2-7, with D tentatively TRBD2 (5 bases). Trimming removed 6 bases at V and 0 bases at J, with 15 bases between. From germline, CDR1 is LNHDA and CDR2 SQIVND (reference sequence). The CDR3 length is 15 residues. DNA for the CDR3: TGTGCCAGTAGGTTCCGAGGGCTAAGCTCCTACGAGCAGTACTTC. This encodes CASRFRGLSSYEQYF.

The table lists this clone with a count of one. The rearrangement uses TRBV4-3 and TRBJ1-5; TRBD1 matches 10 bases. Trimming removed 0 bases from V and 5 bases from J; junction bases left unmatched: 7. The CDR3 has 17 amino acids. The germline V gene has CDR1 LGHNA and CDR2 YSLEER. For the CDR3, the DNA is TGCGCCAGCAGCCAAGATTTACTCGGACAGGGGGATCAGCCCCAGCATTTT. It encodes CASSQDLLGQGDQPQHF.

The chain uses TRBV30 and TRBJ2-7, with TRBD1 matching over 7 bases. The V gene's germline CDR1 is GTSNPN and CDR2 SVGIG (reference sequence). This CDR3 comprises 14 residues. V shed 5 bases, J shed 6 bases, and the junction held 13 bases outside the gene matches. CDR3 sequence (DNA): TGTGCCTGGGCATCCGGGACAGCCATCGGCGAGCAGTACTTC. Translating it yields CAWASGTAIGEQYF.

This chain uses TRBV27 with TRBJ2-3; 8 positions agree with TRBD2. Unmatched junction bases numbered 11, after V lost 2 bases and J lost 7 bases. Germline CDR1 is MNHEY and CDR2 is SMNVEV (reference sequence). This CDR3 region has 16 residues. CDR3 sequence: CASSLGDPSGQHTQYF. The CDR3 DNA reads as TGTGCCAGCAGTTTAGGTGATCCTAGCGGGCAACATACGCAGTATTTT.

CDR3 protein: CASSQQGASGETQYF. The CDR3 coding sequence is TGTGCCAGTAGTCAACAGGGGGCATCTGGAGAGACCCAGTACTTC. This chain joins TRBV19 and TRBJ2-5; 9 bases match TRBD1. CDR1 is LNHDA and CDR2 is SQIVND in the germline V gene (reference sequence). After removal of 5 bases from V and 4 bases from J, the junction contained 8 bases not matched to a gene. CDR3 length equals 15 residues.

The gene calls are TRBV4-3 and TRBJ2-4, with a weak D call TRBD2 (6 bases). Deletions cut 0 bases from V and 6 bases from J, with 15 bases between. Germline V gene lookup returns CDR1 LGHNA and CDR2 YSLEER. This CDR3 region has 16 residues. The CDR3 DNA reads as TGCGCCAGCAGCCAAGAGGGGACGGGAGCTAGAAACATTCAGTACTTC. As protein: CASSQEGTGARNIQYF.

This rearrangement joins TRBV29-1 to TRBJ2-7; TRBD2 agrees at 7 bases. The V gene end was trimmed by 5 bases and the J gene end by 3 bases; junction bases not matched to a gene: 4. CDR1 and CDR2 from the germline V gene are SQVTM and ANQGSEA. This CDR3 spans 12 amino acids. The CDR3 nucleotides are TGCAGCGTTAGGCGGGGGAACTACGAGCAGTACTTC. The encoded protein is CSVRRGNYEQYF.

This rearrangement joins TRBV19 to TRBJ1-5; D gene unclear. The germline gives CDR1 LNHDA, CDR2 SQIVND (reference sequence). CDR3 length equals 16 residues. The ends were cut back, 5 bases at V and 1 base at J, with 15 bases in the middle. The CDR3 DNA reads TGTGCCAGTAGTCCCCGGGTGGGAGGGAGCAATCAGCCCCAGCATTTT. Encoded protein: CASSPRVGGSNQPQHF.

The chain couples TRBV30 to TRBJ1-3, with D possibly matching TRBD1 (5 bases). Germline V gives CDR1 GTSNPN, CDR2 SVGIG (reference sequence). The germline V and J ends were trimmed by 8 bases and 0 bases, with 11 bases remaining between them. The CDR3 loop spans 13 amino acids. CDR3 nucleotide sequence: TGTGCCCGGGGGATCCACTCTGGAAACACCATATATTTT. Protein product: CARGIHSGNTIYF.

The chain is built from TRBV6-4 and TRBJ1-1; TRBD1 matches 8 bases. The V and J ends lost 5 bases and 3 bases, in that order; junction bases with no gene match: 8. In germline, CDR1 is MRHNA, CDR2 SNTAGT. The CDR3 extends over 15 amino acids. CDR3 region: CASSPDRAGDTEAFF. The CDR3 bases are TGTGCCAGCAGTCCGGACAGGGCGGGAGACACTGAAGCTTTCTTT.

This chain uses TRBV7-9 with TRBJ2-7, with D maybe TRBD2 (5 bases). Per the germline V gene, CDR1 is SEHNR and CDR2 is FQNEAQ (reference sequence). The CDR3 has 16 residues. V was shortened by 1 base and J by 3 bases, with 16 bases between the two germline ends. The CDR3: CASSLVDDYRNYEQYF. The CDR3 DNA reads TGTGCCAGCAGCTTAGTCGATGACTACCGCAACTACGAGCAGTACTTC.

V is TRBV4-3 and J is TRBJ2-7; TRBD1 might be the D (5 bases). CDR1 and CDR2 from the germline V gene are LGHNA and YSLEER. The V and J ends lost 1 base and 0 bases respectively, with 10 bases between them. The CDR3 is 15 residues long. The CDR3 sequence: CASSQVFGHSYEQYF. CDR3 nucleotides: TGCGCCAGCAGCCAAGTTTTTGGACACTCCTACGAGCAGTACTTC.

The chain carries TRBV28 and TRBJ1-5, with no clear D. Trimming stripped 7 bases from V and 4 bases from J, with 17 bases between. The CDR3 is 15 amino acids. Germline assignment: CDR1 MDHEN and CDR2 SYDVKM. The CDR3 region is CASKGGVLWNQPQHF. In DNA, the CDR3 is TGTGCCAGCAAGGGTGGGGTTTTATGGAATCAGCCCCAGCATTTT.

V gene TRBV4-1 combines with J gene TRBJ2-1; no firm D call. Trimming took 0 bases from V and 9 from J, leaving 15 bases between them. The germline gives CDR1 MGHRA, CDR2 YSYEKL. CDR3 length equals 15 residues. CDR3 residues: CASSQEVQFFGEQFF. CDR3 coding DNA: TGCGCCAGCAGCCAAGAAGTTCAGTTTTTCGGTGAGCAGTTCTTC.